The next 22 T cell receptor beta chains were all read from a single sample in a study of blood T cell repertoires in COVID-19. TCRdb keeps only in-frame clones here, not all; method: immunoSEQ multiplex PCR. The sample has 200,000 to 250,000 clones, around 90% seen once. The specimen sequenced was peripheral blood. These receptors were obtained from a woman under 30 who had recovered from COVID-19.

V and J are TRBV3-1 (or the pseudogene TRBV3-2) and TRBJ2-7, with 8 bases matching TRBD2. This CDR3 contains 16 residues. Germline V CDR1 and CDR2: LGHDT, YNNKEL (reference sequence). V lost 2 bases, J lost 8 bases, and 14 bases stayed unmatched. CDR3 in amino acids: CASSQFRPGLGQQQYF. For the CDR3, the DNA is TGTGCCAGCAGCCAATTTCGCCCGGGACTAGGCCAGCAGCAGTACTTC.

J is TRBJ1-1 and V is TRBV28; 10 bases fit TRBD1. Looked up from germline, CDR1 is MDHEN and CDR2 is SYDVKM. The CDR3 consists of 18 residues. The V and J ends lost 1 base and 1 base, in that order; junction bases with no gene match: 9. The DNA of the CDR3 is TGTGCCAGCAGTTTATTTCTCCCCCGGGACAGGGGGAACACTGAAGCTTTCTTT. Amino acid sequence: CASSLFLPRDRGNTEAFF.

The chain employs TRBV19 and TRBJ2-7; 9 positions match TRBD2. Germline CDR1 LNHDA, CDR2 SQIVND (reference sequence). The trim removed 6 bases at V and 0 bases at J, leaving 6 bases unmatched. This CDR3 has 15 residues. CDR3 in amino acids: CASRRTSEGSYEQYF. The CDR3 DNA is TGTGCCAGTAGGAGGACTAGCGAGGGCTCCTACGAGCAGTACTTC.

V is TRBV5-4 and J is TRBJ2-7, with D possibly being TRBD2 (5 bases). Trimming removed 4 bases at V and 4 bases at J, with 18 bases between. CDR3 size: 15 residues. Germline V gene lookup returns CDR1 SGHNT and CDR2 YYREEE (reference sequence). CDR3 nucleotides: TGTGCCAGCAGCCCGGACCCCGGAGGTAGTTACGAGCAGTACTTC. Translation: CASSPDPGGSYEQYF.

In its sample, this clone was seen once. The V and J genes are TRBV4-1 and TRBJ1-4; 10 positions agree with TRBD1. The CDR3 covers 14 residues. Germline loops: CDR1 MGHRA, CDR2 YSYEKL. J was trimmed by 5 bases and V by 3 bases; bases with no gene match: 0. CDR3 bases: TGCGCCAGCAGCCAGGACAGGGGGAATGAAAAACTGTTTTTT. Translating it yields CASSQDRGNEKLFF.

This chain connects TRBV7-2 to TRBJ2-5, with D hard to call. This CDR3 spans 14 amino acids. V was shortened by 1 base and J by 1 base, with 7 bases between the two germline ends. The V gene's germline CDR1 is SGHTA and CDR2 FQGNSA. CDR3 DNA: TGTGCCAGCAGCTTAGAGCTACTCCAAGAGACCCAGTACTTC. It specifies CASSLELLQETQYF.

This clone was seen repeatedly, ten times or more. As DNA, the CDR3 is TGTGCCAGTAGAAAGCGGGACTCCTACGAGCAGTACTTC. It codes for CASRKRDSYEQYF. The gene calls are TRBV19 and TRBJ2-7, with 7 nucleotides matching TRBD2. V lost 6 bases, J lost 0 bases, and 2 bases stayed unmatched. CDR1 is LNHDA, CDR2 SQIVND, per germline (reference sequence). The CDR3 covers 13 residues.

Comments on this clone: A much larger clone differs from this one at a single base, so this may be a read error. The chain employs TRBV2 and TRBJ2-1; 10 bases map to TRBD1. The V segment lost 3 bases and the J segment 6 bases; nucleotides outside the gene matches: 2. CDR1 and CDR2 (germline): SNHLY, FYNNEI. The CDR3 runs 14 residues. CDR3 coding DNA: TGTGCCAGCAGTGACTGGACAGGGGGCAATGAGCAGTTCTTC. It encodes CASSDWTGGNEQFF. The whole variable domain, remainder taken from reference TRBV2 and TRBJ2-1, is EPEVTQTPSHQVTQMGQEVILRCVPISNHLYFYWYRQILGQKVEFLVSFYNNEISEKSEIFDDQFSVERPDGSNFTLKIRSTKLEDSAMYFCASSDWTGGNEQFFGPGTRLTVL.

The chain uses TRBV27 and TRBJ1-2; D is unresolved. Trimming shortened V by 2 bases and J by 7 bases, and 14 bases separated the two germline ends. The CDR3 length is 14 residues. Germline V gene lookup returns CDR1 MNHEY and CDR2 SMNVEV (reference sequence). The CDR3 loop reads CASSLVGSSRGYTF. CDR3 sequence (DNA): TGTGCCAGCAGTTTAGTTGGGAGTAGTCGTGGCTACACCTTC.

V gene TRBV19 combines with J gene TRBJ2-7; TRBD1 matches at 8 bases. The CDR3 loop spans 15 amino acids. Germline V gene lookup returns CDR1 LNHDA and CDR2 SQIVND (reference sequence). V lost 6 bases, J lost 1 base, and 8 bases stayed unmatched. The CDR3 DNA reads as TGTGCCAGTAGCCGGGGGACAGGAAATTCCTACGAGCAGTACTTC. Its protein is CASSRGTGNSYEQYF.

The chain has TRBV4-2 and TRBJ1-1; TRBD1 matches at 7 bases. Germline-derived CDR1 and CDR2 are LGHNA and YNFKEQ. V lost 1 base and J lost 2; bases outside the gene matches: 4. This CDR3 is built from 15 residues. CDR3: CASSQAGTDNTEAFF. For the CDR3, the DNA is TGTGCCAGCAGCCAAGCAGGGACAGACAACACTGAAGCTTTCTTT.

The chain links TRBV3-1 (or the pseudogene TRBV3-2) to TRBJ1-5; D is ambiguous. This CDR3 spans 14 amino acids. Trimming took off 5 bases at V and 3 bases at J, with 11 bases between the two ends. CDR1 and CDR2 (germline): LGHDT, YNNKEL (reference sequence). DNA for the CDR3: TGTGCCAGCAGCTATGGACGGGACAATCAGCCCCAGCATTTT. It codes for CASSYGRDNQPQHF.

J is TRBJ2-3 and V is TRBV27; 7 positions agree with TRBD2. Trimming at V came to 2 bases and at J to 0 bases, leaving 5 bases not matched to a gene. The CDR3 is 16 amino acids. From germline, CDR1 is MNHEY and CDR2 SMNVEV (reference sequence). CDR3 nucleotides: TGTGCCAGCAGTTTAAGTACTAGCGCGAGCACAGATACGCAGTATTTT. It yields the protein CASSLSTSASTDTQYF.

The V and J genes are TRBV30 and TRBJ2-5, with TRBD1 identical over 10 bases. V shed 5 bases, J shed 4 bases, and the junction held 1 base outside the gene matches. The CDR3 extends over 12 amino acids. From germline, CDR1 is GTSNPN and CDR2 SVGIG (reference sequence). This CDR3 is CAWDRGRETQYF. The CDR3 nucleotides are TGTGCCTGGGACAGGGGGCGAGAGACCCAGTACTTC.

The rearrangement uses TRBV14 and TRBJ1-1; a possible D gene is TRBD1 (5 bases). CDR3 length equals 13 residues. Germline CDR1 is SGHDN and CDR2 is FVKESK. V lost 1 base to trimming and J lost 5 bases, with 8 bases between them. The DNA of the CDR3 is TGTGCCAGCAGCCAAGGGGGCTATACTGAAGCTTTCTTT. The encoded protein is CASSQGGYTEAFF.

The chain links TRBV9 to TRBJ2-7; 12 bases agree with TRBD1. Germline CDR1 is SGDLS and CDR2 is YYNGEE. The ends lost 4 bases at V and 9 bases at J; junction bases unmatched: 11. This CDR3 region has 15 residues. The CDR3 loop reads CASSKAGDRGLGQYF. The CDR3, as DNA: TGTGCCAGCAGCAAAGCAGGGGACAGGGGGCTCGGGCAGTACTTC.

The sample holds one count of this clone. V usage is TRBV30 and J usage is TRBJ1-2; 12 bases align to TRBD1. CDR3 length: 13 residues. Losses at the gene ends were 7 bases for V and 6 bases for J; bases not matched to a gene: 6. Germline loops: CDR1 GTSNPN, CDR2 SVGIG (reference sequence). This chain's CDR3 is CASRDRGHHGYTF. CDR3 sequence (DNA): TGTGCCTCCCGGGACAGGGGGCATCATGGCTACACCTTC.

The chain links TRBV15 to TRBJ1-1; no reliable D call. This CDR3 region has 16 residues. The germline gives CDR1 LNHNV, CDR2 YYDKDF (reference sequence). The ends were cut back, 0 bases at V and 5 bases at J, with 16 bases in the middle. In DNA, the CDR3 is TGTGCCACCAGCAGAGATCCAGGCCTTGGGTGGACTGAAGCTTTCTTT. Translated: CATSRDPGLGWTEAFF.

This chain joins TRBV6-5 and TRBJ2-7; D is perhaps TRBD1 (6 bases). V was cut by 6 bases and J by 5 bases, with 11 bases left in between. Germline V gene lookup returns CDR1 MNHEY and CDR2 SVGAGI. The CDR3 loop spans 12 amino acids. CDR3 in DNA: TGTGCCAGCAGACAGGGCACCCACGAGCAGTACTTC. This codes for CASRQGTHEQYF.

The gene calls are TRBV7-2 and TRBJ2-1; D may be TRBD2 (6 bases). Trimming removed 5 bases from V and 0 bases from J, with 11 bases in between. Germline CDR1 is SGHTA and CDR2 is FQGNSA. CDR3 length: 15 residues. The CDR3 here is CASSTRRASYNEQFF. The CDR3 bases are TGTGCCAGCAGCACTAGGAGGGCCTCCTACAATGAGCAGTTCTTC.

This chain uses TRBV4-1 with TRBJ2-7; 12 bases align to TRBD2. This CDR3 has 15 residues. CDR1 and CDR2 from the germline V gene are MGHRA and YSYEKL. V gave up 1 base and J gave up 6 bases; unmatched junction bases: 4. For the CDR3, the DNA is TGCGCCAGCAGCCAAGGATCTAGCGGGAGGGCCGAGCAGTACTTC. It translates to CASSQGSSGRAEQYF.

The chain links TRBV25-1 to TRBJ1-5; 8 bases are shared with TRBD1. The CDR3 spans 15 residues. Germline CDR1 reads MGHDK; CDR2 reads SYGVNS. V lost 5 bases to trimming and J lost 7 bases; unmatched junction nucleotides: 10. Here the CDR3 DNA reads TGTGCCAGCAGTCCCCGGGACAGGATCGGGCAGCCCCAGCATTTT. Its protein product is CASSPRDRIGQPQHF.